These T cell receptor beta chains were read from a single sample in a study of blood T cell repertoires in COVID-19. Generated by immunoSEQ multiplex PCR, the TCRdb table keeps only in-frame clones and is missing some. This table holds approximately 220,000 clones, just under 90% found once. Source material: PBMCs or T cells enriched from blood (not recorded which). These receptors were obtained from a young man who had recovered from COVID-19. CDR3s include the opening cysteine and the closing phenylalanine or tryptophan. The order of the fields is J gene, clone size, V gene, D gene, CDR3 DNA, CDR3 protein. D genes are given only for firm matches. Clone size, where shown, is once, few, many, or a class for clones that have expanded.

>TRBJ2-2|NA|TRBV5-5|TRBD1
TGTGCCAGCAGCCAGAGCACCGGGACAGGAGGGGAGCTGTTTTTT
CASSQSTGTGGELFF
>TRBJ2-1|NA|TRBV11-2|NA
TGTGCCAGCAGCCGGGAGTTCTACAATGAGCAGTTCTTC
CASSREFYNEQFF
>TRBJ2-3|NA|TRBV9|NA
TGTGCCAGCAGCCCAGAGGGCAGCGGCACAGATACGCAGTATTTT
CASSPEGSGTDTQYF
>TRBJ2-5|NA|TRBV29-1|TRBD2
TGCAGCGGGCTAGCGGGGGCAGAGACCCAGTACTTC
CSGLAGAETQYF
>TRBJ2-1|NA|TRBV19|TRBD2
TGTGCCAGTAGTATAGCTAGCGGGAGCGGTGAGCAGTTCTTC
CASSIASGSGEQFF
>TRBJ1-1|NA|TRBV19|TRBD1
TGTGCCAGTAGTGCGGACAGGGGCATGAACACTGAAGCTTTCTTT
CASSADRGMNTEAFF
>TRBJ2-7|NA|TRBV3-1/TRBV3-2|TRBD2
TGTGCCAGCAGCCAACTGGGACTAGACGCTTCCTACGAGCAGTACTTC
CASSQLGLDASYEQYF
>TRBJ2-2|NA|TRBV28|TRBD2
TGTGCCAGCAGCGTCCAGTCGGGAGGGTACACCGGGGAGCTGTTTTTT
CASSVQSGGYTGELFF
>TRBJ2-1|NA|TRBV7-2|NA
TGTGCCAGCAGCTTAGCGGGAGCATACAATGAGCAGTTCTTC
CASSLAGAYNEQFF
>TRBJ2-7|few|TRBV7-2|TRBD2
TGTGCCAGCAGCTTTCTGGGGGTGAAAGGACTAGACGTCTCCTACGAGCAGTACTTC
CASSFLGVKGLDVSYEQYF
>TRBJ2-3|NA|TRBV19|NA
TGTGCCAGTGGGGGACACAGCACAGATACGCAGTATTTT
CASGGHSTDTQYF
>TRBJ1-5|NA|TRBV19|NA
TGTGCCAGTAGTATAGATCGCAGTGGCAATCAGCCCCAGCATTTT
CASSIDRSGNQPQHF
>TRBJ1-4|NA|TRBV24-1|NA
TGTGCCACCAGTGATTCTTACAGAATAGGTGAAAAACTGTTTTTT
CATSDSYRIGEKLFF
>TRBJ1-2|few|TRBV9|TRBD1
TGTGCCAGCAGCGTAACGACAGGGGGCAATGGCTACACCTTC
CASSVTTGGNGYTF
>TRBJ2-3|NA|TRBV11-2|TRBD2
TGTGCCACCCGGGAATGGCGGGGGGGACGCACAGATACGCAGTATTTT
CATREWRGGRTDTQYF
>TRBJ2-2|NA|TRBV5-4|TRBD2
TGTGCCAGCAGCTCTGGGACTAGCGGATACACCGGGGAGCTGTTTTTT
CASSSGTSGYTGELFF
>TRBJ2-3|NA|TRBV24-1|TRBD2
TGTGCCACCAGTGCCGTAGTAGCGGGAGGTGAAACAGATACGCAGTATTTT
CATSAVVAGGETDTQYF
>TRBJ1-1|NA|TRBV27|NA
TGTGCCAGCAGTTTGTCGGGGGGTCCTGAAGCTTTCTTT
CASSLSGGPEAFF
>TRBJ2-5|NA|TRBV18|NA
TGTGCCAGCTCGATGGGGGGGCGCGGTCAAGAGACCCAGTACTTC
CASSMGGRGQETQYF
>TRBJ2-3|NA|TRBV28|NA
TGTGCCTCAGGGTTTCTAGATACGCAGTATTTT
CASGFLDTQYF
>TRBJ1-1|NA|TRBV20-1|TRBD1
TGCAGTGCTGGGACAGGCCCATACTTT
CSAGTGPYF
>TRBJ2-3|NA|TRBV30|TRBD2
TGTGCCTGGAGTGTGTTAGCGGGGGGGCCGGATACGCAGTATTTT
CAWSVLAGGPDTQYF
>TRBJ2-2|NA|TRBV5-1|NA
TGCGCCAGCAGCATAGACAGGAGAAACACCGGGGAGCTGTTTTTT
CASSIDRRNTGELFF
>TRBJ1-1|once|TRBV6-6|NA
TGTGCCAGCAGCCAGACTAATACGTTCACTGAAGCTTTCTTT
CASSQTNTFTEAFF
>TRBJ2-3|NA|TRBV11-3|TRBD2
TGTGCCAGTAGCAGCGGGGGACGCGGCACAGATACGCAGTATTTT
CASSSGGRGTDTQYF
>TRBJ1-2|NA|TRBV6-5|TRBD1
TGTGCCAGCAGTACTCCCGGGACAGGGAATGGCTACACCTTC
CASSTPGTGNGYTF
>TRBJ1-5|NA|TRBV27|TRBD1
TGTGCCAGCAGTTCGACAGGGTGGTATAGCAATCAGCCCCAGCATTTT
CASSSTGWYSNQPQHF
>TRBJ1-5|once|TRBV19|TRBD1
TGTGCCAGTAGCACCGGGACAGTCTTCGGACAGCCCCAGCATTTT
CASSTGTVFGQPQHF